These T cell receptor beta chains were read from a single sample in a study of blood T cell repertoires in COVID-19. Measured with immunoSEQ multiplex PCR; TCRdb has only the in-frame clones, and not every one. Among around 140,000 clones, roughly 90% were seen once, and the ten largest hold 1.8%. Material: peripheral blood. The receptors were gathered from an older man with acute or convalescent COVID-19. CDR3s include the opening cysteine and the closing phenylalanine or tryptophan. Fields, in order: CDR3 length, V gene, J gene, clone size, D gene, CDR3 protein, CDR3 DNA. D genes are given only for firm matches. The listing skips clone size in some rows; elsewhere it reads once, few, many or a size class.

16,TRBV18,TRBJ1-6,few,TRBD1,CASSPVGRQGASPLHF,TGTGCCAGCTCACCCGTTGGTCGACAGGGGGCTTCACCCCTCCACTTT
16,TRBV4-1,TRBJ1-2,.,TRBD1,CASSQETGRQGSGYTF,TGCGCCAGCAGCCAAGAAACTGGTCGACAGGGAAGCGGCTACACCTTC
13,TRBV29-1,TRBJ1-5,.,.,CSARWGPNQPQHF,TGCAGCGCAAGGTGGGGCCCTAATCAGCCCCAGCATTTT
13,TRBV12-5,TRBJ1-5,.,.,CASGAGVGRPQHF,TGTGCTAGTGGGGCGGGTGTAGGGAGGCCCCAGCATTTT
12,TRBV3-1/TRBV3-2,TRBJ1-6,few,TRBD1,CASTTGVRALHF,TGTGCCAGCACTACAGGGGTTCGGGCCCTCCACTTT
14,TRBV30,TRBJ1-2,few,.,CALSPGGANYGYTF,TGTGCCTTGTCACCGGGGGGCGCAAACTATGGCTACACCTTC
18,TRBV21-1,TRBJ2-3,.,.,CASSSRDFLLSSTDTQYF,TGTGCCAGCAGTTCCCGGGACTTTCTCCTCTCTAGCACAGATACGCAGTATTTT
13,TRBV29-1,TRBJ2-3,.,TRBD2,CSAKTSGRDTQYF,TGCAGCGCGAAAACTAGCGGGAGAGATACGCAGTATTTT
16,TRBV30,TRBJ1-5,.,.,CAWSARQEYSNQPQHF,TGTGCCTGGAGTGCCCGACAGGAATATAGCAATCAGCCCCAGCATTTT
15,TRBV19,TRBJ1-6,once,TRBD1,CASSTTGEGNSPLHF,TGTGCCAGTAGTACGACAGGGGAAGGTAATTCACCCCTCCACTTT
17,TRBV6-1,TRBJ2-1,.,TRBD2,CASSESRGSGIYNEQFF,TGTGCCAGCAGTGAATCGCGTGGTAGCGGGATCTACAATGAGCAGTTCTTC
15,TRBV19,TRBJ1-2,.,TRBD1,CASSPTGQAYYGYTF,TGTGCCAGTAGTCCAACGGGACAGGCTTACTATGGCTACACCTTC
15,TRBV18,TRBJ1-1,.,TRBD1,CASSPQEGANTEAFF,TGTGCCAGCTCACCTCAAGAGGGGGCGAACACTGAAGCTTTCTTT
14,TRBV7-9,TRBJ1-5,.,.,CASSTTGSNQPQHF,TGTGCCAGCAGCACAACAGGATCCAATCAGCCCCAGCATTTT
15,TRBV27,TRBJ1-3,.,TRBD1,CASSPRTGSGNTIYF,TGTGCCAGCAGTCCCCGGACAGGGTCTGGAAACACCATATATTTT
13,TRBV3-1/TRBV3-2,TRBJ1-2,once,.,CASSQRNSYGYTF,TGTGCCAGCAGCCAAAGAAACAGCTATGGCTACACCTTC
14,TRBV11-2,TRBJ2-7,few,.,CASSPLWAPYEQYF,TGTGCCAGCAGCCCCCTATGGGCACCCTACGAGCAGTACTTC
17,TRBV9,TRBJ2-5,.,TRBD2,CASSVDLLGLAKETQYF,TGTGCCAGCAGCGTAGATCTGTTGGGACTAGCAAAAGAGACCCAGTACTTC
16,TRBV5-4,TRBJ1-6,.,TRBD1,CASSPVPTGDNSPLHF,TGTGCCAGCAGCCCCGTACCGACAGGGGATAATTCACCCCTCCACTTT
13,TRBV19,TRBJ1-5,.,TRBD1,CASSDDRDQPQHF,TGTGCCAGTAGTGATGACAGGGACCAGCCCCAGCATTTT